The clone carrying this T cell receptor (beta chain) was picked up a small number of times. This specimen comes from a study of blood T cell repertoires in COVID-19. Study-level background: The United States, Italy and Spain provided the acute and convalescent COVID-19 samples. Nucleic acid was either cDNA or gDNA, and it came from T cells, B-cell-depleted T cells, or PBMCs.

The Seattle patients, enrolled during active infection, were followed longitudinally. Sequencing was performed with immunoSEQ multiplex PCR; in TCRdb, only in-frame clones are kept and a portion is missing. Seen here are fewer than 300,000 clones, 80% to 95% observed once, and the top ten hold about 2%. The sequence derives from a woman aged 25 to 39 with COVID-19, enrolled during active disease. The sample consisted of peripheral blood.

The CDR3 nucleotides read TGTGCCAGCAGCTTTAGCGGGAGGGCCAGTGAGCAGTTCTTC. It translates to CASSFSGRASEQFF. J is TRBJ2-1 and V is TRBV11-2; 11 nucleotides agree with TRBD2. The CDR3 runs to 14 residues. V shed 3 bases, J shed 9 bases, and the junction held 4 bases outside the gene matches. Germline V gives CDR1 SGHAT, CDR2 FQNNGV.